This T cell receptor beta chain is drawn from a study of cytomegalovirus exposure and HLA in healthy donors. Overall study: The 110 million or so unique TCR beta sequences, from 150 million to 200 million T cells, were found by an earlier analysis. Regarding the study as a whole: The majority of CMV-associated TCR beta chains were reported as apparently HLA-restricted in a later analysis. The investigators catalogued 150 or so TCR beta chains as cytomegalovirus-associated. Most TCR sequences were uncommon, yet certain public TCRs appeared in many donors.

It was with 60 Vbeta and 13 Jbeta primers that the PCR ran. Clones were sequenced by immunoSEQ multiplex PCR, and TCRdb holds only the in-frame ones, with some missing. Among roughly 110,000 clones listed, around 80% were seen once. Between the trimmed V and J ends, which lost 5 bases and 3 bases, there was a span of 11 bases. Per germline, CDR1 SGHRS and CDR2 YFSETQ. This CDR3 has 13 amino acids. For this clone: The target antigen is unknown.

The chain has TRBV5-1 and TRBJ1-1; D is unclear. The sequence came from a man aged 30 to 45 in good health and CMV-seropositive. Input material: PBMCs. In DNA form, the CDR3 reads TGCGCCAGCAGGGGAGTAGTGGACACTGAAGCTTTCTTT. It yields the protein CASRGVVDTEAFF.